This TCR beta chain is from a study of vaccination effects on CD4 cells after COVID-19. The assay was immunoSEQ multiplex PCR, and TCRdb's table has in-frame clones only and misses some. The sample contains 68,000 or so clones, 80% of which appear only once. This CDR3 is 15 amino acids long. CDR1 GTSNPN and CDR2 SVGIG come from the germline V gene (reference sequence). The V gene lost 3 bases and the J gene lost 0 bases, with 12 bases spanning the gap. Study-wide findings and caveats: Missing from the study were early post-infection timepoints, and its convalescent patients were few.

ViraFEST expansion of antigen-specific CD4+ T cells with viral peptide pools preceded sequencing. Following 10 days of culture, CD4+ T cells were isolated. People in the vaccine group had not been infected with SARS-CoV-2 before, and their nucleocapsid antibodies were negative. With regard to this clone: The antigen remains undetermined.

The chain carries TRBV30 and TRBJ1-3, with D unclear. The clonotype comes from a human donor who received a COVID-19 vaccine. Source: CD4+ T cells from PBMCs cultured with SARS-CoV-2 spike peptides, taken before COVID-19 vaccination. The CDR3 DNA follows: TGTGCCTGGAGCCCCCGGGTGTTCTCTGGAAACACCATATATTTT. It specifies CAWSPRVFSGNTIYF.